The rows below give T cell receptor beta chains drawn from one sample of a study of beta chain features in type 1 diabetes. Clones were sequenced by immunoSEQ multiplex PCR, and TCRdb holds only the in-frame ones, with some missing. The repertoire holds under 550,000 clones, with over 10% as singletons. The sequencing input was naive CD4+ T cells from blood. The receptors originated from a woman aged 18-35 years in good health. CDR3s include the opening cysteine and the closing phenylalanine or tryptophan. The D gene is left open where the match is weak. Clone size, where shown, is once, few, many, or a class for clones that have expanded.

clone_size j_call v_call d_call cdr3_aa cdr3_nt
. TRBJ1-2 TRBV25-1 . CASKFGQLDGYTF TGTGCCAGCAAGTTTGGGCAGCTTGACGGCTACACCTTC
few TRBJ2-7 TRBV5-4 . CASSFAMKGQYF TGTGCCAGCAGCTTCGCGATGAAGGGGCAGTACTTC
few TRBJ2-5 TRBV7-2 . CASSFTGRGETQYF TGTGCCAGCAGCTTTACGGGGCGCGGGGAGACCCAGTACTTC
. TRBJ2-1 TRBV6-1 TRBD2 CAGGRTSGSNEQFF TGTGCCGGAGGGCGGACTAGCGGGAGCAATGAGCAGTTCTTC
. TRBJ2-5 TRBV5-1 TRBD1 CASSLEGGFETQYF TGCGCCAGCAGCTTGGAAGGGGGCTTTGAGACCCAGTACTTC
. TRBJ1-1 TRBV4-1 . CASSQLPGPRGAFF TGCGCCAGCAGCCAACTACCGGGACCACGGGGAGCTTTCTTT
. TRBJ1-2 TRBV2 TRBD1 CASSPDRADLGYTF TGTGCCAGCAGTCCCGACAGGGCCGATCTCGGCTACACCTTC
. TRBJ2-1 TRBV28 TRBD2 CASSFGGGSYNEQFF TGTGCCAGCAGTTTTGGCGGGGGGTCCTACAATGAGCAGTTCTTC
few TRBJ1-6 TRBV9 . CASSVVDTNSPLHF TGTGCCAGCAGCGTAGTAGACACTAATTCACCCCTCCACTTT
. TRBJ2-4 TRBV7-3 . CASSLKPAYGGMENIQYF TGTGCCAGCAGCTTAAAGCCGGCTTACGGGGGAATGGAAAACATTCAGTACTTC
few TRBJ2-5 TRBV6-1 TRBD2 CASSREGGETQYF TGTGCCAGCAGTCGGGAGGGTGGAGAGACCCAGTACTTC
. TRBJ2-5 TRBV18 . CASSPAAGGGRVGTQYF TGTGCCAGCTCACCAGCAGCCGGAGGCGGCAGGGTCGGGACCCAGTACTTC
. TRBJ2-5 TRBV7-9 TRBD1 CASSLQGAQETQYF TGTGCCAGCAGCTTACAGGGGGCGCAGGAGACCCAGTACTTC